The 16 T cell receptor beta chains below come from one sample, sequenced in a study of cytomegalovirus exposure and HLA in healthy donors. Use of 60 Vbeta and 13 Jbeta primers characterized the PCR. Data came from immunoSEQ multiplex PCR; TCRdb stores just in-frame clones and leaves some out. This sample has under 130,000 clones, with about 13% found just once. Material: PBMCs. The source is a man in his forties in good health and CMV-seropositive.

The rearrangement uses TRBV5-5 and TRBJ2-7; TRBD1 matches 8 bases. This CDR3 is built from 13 residues. V trimming: 5 bases; J trimming: 5 bases; junction bases outside the gene matches: 6. Germline V gives CDR1 SGHKS, CDR2 YYEKEE (reference sequence). CDR3 sequence reads: CASRGPGGNEQYF. The DNA for the CDR3 is TGTGCCAGCAGGGGACCAGGGGGCAACGAGCAGTACTTC. The variable domain in full, completed from reference TRBV5-5 and TRBJ2-7, reads DAGVTQSPTHLIKTRGQQVTLRCSPISGHKSVSWYQQVLGQGPQFIFQYYEKEERGRGNFPDRFSARQFPNYSSELNVNALLLGDSALYLCASRGPGGNEQYFGPGTRLTVT.

This clone was observed a few times. The chain carries TRBV25-1 and TRBJ1-2; 9 bases fit TRBD1. J lost 7 bases, V lost 0 bases, and 9 bases had no gene match. This CDR3 has 16 residues. CDR1 and CDR2 from the germline V gene are MGHDK and SYGVNS. The CDR3 here is CASSEYSQTGGGGYTF. DNA of the CDR3: TGTGCCAGCAGTGAATATTCTCAGACAGGGGGGGGTGGCTACACCTTC.

V usage is TRBV7-3 and J usage is TRBJ1-3; TRBD1 might be the D (6 bases). The V end was cut by 2 bases, the J end by 2 bases, with 10 bases between. The germline CDR1 and CDR2 sequences are SGHTA and FQGTGA. The CDR3 has 15 amino acids. CDR3 sequence reads: CASSLQGPPGNTIYF. CDR3 bases: TGTGCCAGCAGCTTACAGGGGCCCCCTGGAAACACCATATATTTT. The full variable domain, completed using reference TRBV7-3 and TRBJ1-3, is GAGVSQTPSNKVTEKGKYVELRCDPISGHTALYWYRQSLGQGPEFLIYFQGTGAADDSGLPNDRFFAVRPEGSVSTLKIQRTERGDSAVYLCASSLQGPPGNTIYFGEGSWLTVV.

This chain joins TRBV7-8 and TRBJ2-7, with TRBD2 identical over 15 bases. The CDR3 runs to 16 residues. V was clipped by 5 bases and J by 7 bases; unmatched bases: 9. Germline V CDR1 and CDR2: SGHVS, FQNEAQ. CDR3 loop: CASSHGLAGGPGEQYF. The DNA for the CDR3 is TGTGCCAGCAGCCACGGACTAGCGGGAGGGCCGGGGGAGCAGTACTTC. Supplemented by reference TRBV7-8 and TRBJ2-7, the full variable domain reads GAGVSQSPRYKVAKRGQDVALRCDPISGHVSLFWYQQALGQGPEFLTYFQNEAQLDKSGLPSDRFFAERPEGSVSTLKIQRTQQEDSAVYLCASSHGLAGGPGEQYFGPGTRLTVT.

The rearrangement links TRBV29-1 to TRBJ1-4, with TRBD1 matching over 8 bases. Germline assignment: CDR1 SQVTM and CDR2 ANQGSEA. The CDR3 runs 14 residues. The V and J ends lost 6 bases and 4 bases, in that order; junction bases with no gene match: 7. CDR3 protein: CSVADRGSNEKLFF. The DNA for the CDR3 is TGCAGCGTCGCTGACAGGGGTAGTAATGAAAAACTGTTTTTT. Full variable domain (outside the CDR3, taken from reference TRBV29-1 and TRBJ1-4): SAVISQKPSRDICQRGTSLTIQCQVDSQVTMMFWYRQQPGQSLTLIATANQGSEATYESGFVIDKFPISRPNLTFSTLTVSNMSPEDSSIYLCSVADRGSNEKLFFGSGTQLSVL.

As for this clone: One junction end does not reproduce the germline sequence, and a read error may be involved. The genes are TRBV4-2 and TRBJ2-7; maybe TRBD1 (6 bases). The CDR3 loop spans 15 amino acids. Germline V gene sequence: CDR1 LGHNA, CDR2 YNFKEQ. The CDR3 DNA follows: TGTGCCGGCAGCCAAGAACCAGGGGTAGGTCACGAGCAGTACTTC. This translates into CAGSQEPGVGHEQYF.

This chain connects TRBV7-2 to TRBJ2-7, with D perhaps matching TRBD1 (5 bases). The V and J ends lost 1 base and 2 bases respectively, with 12 bases between them. This CDR3 spans 15 amino acids. Germline V gives CDR1 SGHTA, CDR2 FQGNSA. The CDR3: CASSLGGQGAYEQYF. CDR3 nucleotides: TGTGCCAGCAGCTTAGGGGGCCAAGGGGCCTACGAGCAGTACTTC. The whole variable domain, remainder taken from reference TRBV7-2 and TRBJ2-7, is GAGVSQSPSNKVTEKGKDVELRCDPISGHTALYWYRQSLGQGLEFLIYFQGNSAPDKSGLPSDRFSAERTGGSVSTLTIQRTQQEDSAVYLCASSLGGQGAYEQYFGPGTRLTVT.

The chain combines TRBV9 with TRBJ2-3; 11 positions match TRBD2. The J segment lost 3 bases and the V segment lost 4 bases, leaving 4 bases of the junction unmatched. CDR3 length: 15 residues. Germline values: CDR1 SGDLS, CDR2 YYNGEE. The CDR3 sequence: CASSLLAGGTDTQYF. The CDR3 DNA is TGTGCCAGCAGCCTATTAGCGGGAGGGACAGATACGCAGTATTTT.

This clone was found a few times. The CDR3 reads CASSLDPPGLAGYNEQFF. In DNA form, the CDR3 reads TGTGCCAGCAGCTTAGACCCCCCCGGACTAGCGGGATACAATGAGCAGTTCTTC. V gene TRBV7-9 combines with J gene TRBJ2-1; 12 nucleotides agree with TRBD2. The germline CDR1 and CDR2 sequences are SEHNR and FQNEAQ (reference sequence). V gave up 1 base and J gave up 4 bases; unmatched junction bases: 8. This CDR3 is 18 amino acids long.

The V and J genes are TRBV6-5 and TRBJ1-1; tentatively, D is TRBD1 (5 bases). Germline V lookup: CDR1 MNHEY, CDR2 SVGAGI. This CDR3 has 13 amino acids. Trimming stripped 6 bases from V and 0 bases from J, with 8 bases between. CDR3 region: CASSKTVNTEAFF. Written as DNA, the CDR3 is TGTGCCAGCAGCAAGACAGTGAACACTGAAGCTTTCTTT.

This clone was seen a handful of times. The genes are TRBV11-2 and TRBJ1-1; no reliable D call. This CDR3 contains 15 residues. V lost 1 base and J lost 1, with 10 bases in between. From germline, CDR1 is SGHAT and CDR2 FQNNGV. The CDR3: CASSLASHRNTEAFF. The DNA of the CDR3 is TGTGCCAGCAGCTTAGCCTCCCATAGGAACACTGAAGCTTTCTTT.

The chain uses TRBV27 and TRBJ2-1; TRBD2 matches 11 bases. With 2 bases clipped from V and 2 bases from J, the junction kept 14 bases outside the gene matches. Germline CDR1 reads MNHEY; CDR2 reads SMNVEV (reference sequence). The CDR3 sequence is 20 residues long. CDR3 amino acids: CASSLRPPVTSGVTYNEQFF. The DNA of the CDR3 is TGTGCCAGCAGTTTAAGGCCCCCGGTGACTAGCGGGGTTACCTACAATGAGCAGTTCTTC.

The chain combines TRBV18 with TRBJ2-3, with 13 bases lining up with TRBD2. J was trimmed by 5 bases and V by 2 bases; bases with no gene match: 4. The V gene's germline CDR1 is KGHSH and CDR2 LQKENI. There are 16 residues in the CDR3. The CDR3 region is CASSPSTSGGGDTQYF. CDR3 in DNA: TGTGCCAGCTCACCATCCACTAGCGGGGGGGGAGATACGCAGTATTTT.

The chain couples TRBV5-6 to TRBJ2-3; D is ambiguous. Per germline, CDR1 SGHDT and CDR2 YYEEEE. V lost 2 bases and J lost 0, with 13 bases in between. The CDR3 has 16 residues. CDR3 region: CASSLGAGASTDTQYF. CDR3 DNA sequence: TGTGCCAGCAGCTTAGGTGCAGGTGCTAGCACAGATACGCAGTATTTT.

V usage is TRBV9 and J usage is TRBJ1-1, with 9 bases identical to TRBD1. CDR3 size: 15 residues. Germline V gene lookup returns CDR1 SGDLS and CDR2 YYNGEE. V lost 4 bases and J lost 1; bases outside the gene matches: 5. The CDR3 loop is CASSTRTGENTEAFF. In DNA, the CDR3 is TGTGCCAGCAGCACTCGGACAGGGGAGAACACTGAAGCTTTCTTT.

The V gene is TRBV9, the J gene TRBJ1-1; D may be TRBD1 (5 bases). This CDR3 is built from 15 residues. Germline lookup yields CDR1 SGDLS and CDR2 YYNGEE. The germline V and J ends were trimmed by 3 bases and 1 base, with 13 bases remaining between them. For the CDR3, the DNA is TGTGCCAGCAGCGCAGCGGGGGACCCGAACACTGAAGCTTTCTTT. The encoded protein is CASSAAGDPNTEAFF.